These 26 T cell receptor beta chains came from one sample sequenced in a study of shared clonotypes between healthy human individuals. Assay: immunoSEQ multiplex PCR; the TCRdb copy retains only in-frame clones and omits some. The sample has 1.5 million to 2.5 million clones; about 95% are singletons. Naive CD8 cells were CD45RO-negative, positively selected for CCR7, excluding terminally differentiated effector memory CD45RA+ cells. The specimen sequenced was naive CD8+ T cells sorted from blood. These TCRs come from a man aged 18 to 29 in good health.

V and J are TRBV6-1 and TRBJ2-1; possibly TRBD1 for D (6 bases). The V gene lost 4 bases and the J gene lost 5 bases, with 18 bases spanning the gap. The CDR3 is 16 residues long. Looked up from germline, CDR1 is MNHNS and CDR2 is SASEGT. CDR3 DNA: TGTGCCAGCAGTGGACTGGGAAACAGGGATCACAATGAGCAGTTCTTC. This codes for CASSGLGNRDHNEQFF.

V is TRBV27 and J is TRBJ2-7, with D possibly matching TRBD1 (6 bases). Germline lookup yields CDR1 MNHEY and CDR2 SMNVEV (reference sequence). The CDR3 has 15 amino acids. V was shortened by 6 bases and J by 5 bases, with 20 bases between the two germline ends. This CDR3 is CASSPQVGAPDEQYF. The CDR3 bases are TGTGCCAGCAGCCCTCAGGTGGGGGCGCCGGACGAGCAGTACTTC.

The chain couples TRBV4-1 to TRBJ2-6, with D possibly TRBD1 on 6 matching bases. This CDR3 spans 16 amino acids. The V end was cut by 0 bases, the J end by 4 bases, with 10 bases between. Per the germline V gene, CDR1 is MGHRA and CDR2 is YSYEKL. The CDR3 DNA reads TGCGCCAGCAGCCAAGATAGGGGGATCGGGGCCAACGTCCTGACTTTC. It codes for CASSQDRGIGANVLTF.

This clone was observed once. The chain couples TRBV19 to TRBJ2-7; D may match TRBD1 or TRBD2 (6 bases each). Germline CDR1 is LNHDA and CDR2 is SQIVND (reference sequence). The CDR3 has 13 amino acids. Trimming took 2 bases from V and 5 from J, leaving 10 bases between them. The DNA for the CDR3 is TGTGCCAGTAGTATACGAGGGGGGAACGAGCAGTACTTC. It codes for CASSIRGGNEQYF. The full variable domain, with the rest looked up from reference TRBV19 and TRBJ2-7, is DGGITQSPKYLFRKEGQNVTLSCEQNLNHDAMYWYRQDPGQGLRLIYYSQIVNDFQKGDIAEGYSVSREKKESFPLTVTSAQKNPTAFYLCASSIRGGNEQYFGPGTRLTVT.

The V gene is TRBV4-3, the J gene TRBJ2-1; TRBD2 aligns across 9 bases. The CDR3 spans 16 residues. Germline-derived CDR1 and CDR2 are LGHNA and YSLEER. V trimming: 0 bases; J trimming: 8 bases; junction bases outside the gene matches: 8. CDR3 bases: TGCGCCAGCAGCCAAGATTTGAGCGGGAGGTTCCATGAGCAGTTCTTC. Its translation: CASSQDLSGRFHEQFF.

Of note for this clone: Other DNA sequences within the sample encode an identical CDR3. The V call is TRBV7-9, the J call TRBJ2-3; D possibly corresponds to TRBD1 (5 bases). The germline CDR1 and CDR2 sequences are SEHNR and FQNEAQ (reference sequence). V was pared by 3 bases and J by 3 bases, with 7 bases between. The CDR3 is made up of 13 amino acids. The CDR3 nucleotides read TGTGCCAGCAGCTTGAAGGGGACAGATACGCAGTATTTT. Amino acids: CASSLKGTDTQYF. Full variable domain (rest looked up from reference TRBV7-9 and TRBJ2-3): DTGVSQNPRHKITKRGQNVTFRCDPISEHNRLYWYRQTLGQGPEFLTYFQNEAQLEKSRLLSDRFSAERPKGSFSTLEIQRTEQGDSAMYLCASSLKGTDTQYFGPGTRLTVL.

V and J are TRBV10-3 and TRBJ2-3; TRBD1 agrees at 10 bases. With V trimmed by 0 bases and J by 2 bases, 5 bases remained unmatched. CDR3 length: 17 amino acids. Germline CDR1 and CDR2: ENHRY and SYGVKD. This chain's CDR3 is CAISESSGTGDTDTQYF. In DNA, the CDR3 is TGTGCCATCAGTGAGTCTTCCGGGACAGGGGACACAGATACGCAGTATTTT.

The rearrangement uses TRBV27 and TRBJ1-1, with 7 positions matching TRBD1. CDR1 MNHEY and CDR2 SMNVEV come from the germline V gene (reference sequence). The CDR3 totals 16 residues. V lost 5 bases, J lost 8 bases, and 17 bases stayed unmatched. The DNA for the CDR3 is TGTGCCAGCAGTCAGGATTGGGACAGAATCCCCAAAGAAGCTTTCTTT. Its protein product is CASSQDWDRIPKEAFF.

The chain carries TRBV9 and TRBJ1-1; no clear D. This CDR3 comprises 14 residues. Germline loops: CDR1 SGDLS, CDR2 YYNGEE. The V and J ends lost 4 bases and 1 base respectively, with 11 bases between them. The CDR3, as DNA: TGTGCCAGCAGCCCGAACCATGGGAACACTGAAGCTTTCTTT. Its protein is CASSPNHGNTEAFF.

As concerns this clone: Within the sample, other DNA sequences also encode this same CDR3. V usage is TRBV7-6 and J usage is TRBJ1-1, with no clear D. This CDR3 is 14 amino acids long. V was pared by 1 base and J by 1 base, with 7 bases between. The germline V gene has CDR1 SGHVS and CDR2 FNYEAQ. The CDR3 DNA follows: TGTGCCAGCAGCTTAGGAGCCGGGAACACTGAAGCTTTCTTT. Its translation: CASSLGAGNTEAFF.

This sequence joins TRBV11-2 and TRBJ2-2; D may match TRBD1 or TRBD2 (5 bases each). The V end was cut by 4 bases, the J end by 1 base, with 10 bases between. CDR3 length: 15 residues. CDR1 and CDR2 from the germline V gene are SGHAT and FQNNGV. The CDR3 nucleotides are TGTGCCAGCAGCTGGGGGTCCGGGAACACCGGGGAGCTGTTTTTT. This codes for CASSWGSGNTGELFF.

The chain carries TRBV12-5 and TRBJ2-3; 8 nucleotides line up with TRBD2. The germline V gene encodes CDR1 LGHNT and CDR2 FRNRAP. The CDR3 is 17 amino acids. Trimming cost V 1 base and J 6 bases; bases outside gene matches: 12. CDR3 protein: CASGLASTSGPPDTQYF. The CDR3 nucleotides are TGTGCTAGTGGTTTGGCTTCTACTAGCGGTCCCCCGGATACGCAGTATTTT.

This rearrangement joins TRBV30 to TRBJ2-5, with TRBD1 matching over 9 bases. V trimming: 4 bases; J trimming: 0 bases; junction bases outside the gene matches: 6. Germline V lookup: CDR1 GTSNPN, CDR2 SVGIG (reference sequence). The CDR3 contains 15 residues. As DNA, the CDR3 is TGTGCCTGGACGGTCGGACAGGGGTACCAAGAGACCCAGTACTTC. This encodes CAWTVGQGYQETQYF.

The chain employs TRBV6-5 and TRBJ2-7, with 9 bases aligning to TRBD1. The V gene's germline CDR1 is MNHEY and CDR2 SVGAGI. Germline trimming cut 6 bases from V and 5 bases from J; bases unmatched to any gene: 11. The CDR3 length is 15 residues. CDR3 sequence reads: CASSLRDRVLDEQYF. The CDR3, as DNA: TGTGCCAGCAGCCTCCGGGACAGGGTTTTAGACGAGCAGTACTTC.

V gene TRBV5-6 combines with J gene TRBJ1-5; D remains unclear. CDR1 is SGHDT, CDR2 YYEEEE, per germline. V lost 1 base, J lost 13 bases, and 18 bases lay in between. The CDR3 is made up of 14 amino acids. CDR3 sequence (DNA): TGTGCCAGCAGCTTGTCCCAGGAGGGCCCCACTCAGCATTTT. This sequence encodes CASSLSQEGPTQHF.

The chain joins TRBV27 to TRBJ1-6; D unclear. V was shortened by 6 bases and J by 10 bases, with 13 bases between the two germline ends. The V gene's germline CDR1 is MNHEY and CDR2 SMNVEV (reference sequence). CDR3 length: 13 amino acids. CDR3 nucleotide sequence: TGTGCCAGCAGCCTAATGGTGGGCTCACCCCTCCACTTT. Translation: CASSLMVGSPLHF.

As for this clone: Additional DNA sequences in this sample encode the identical CDR3. The chain links TRBV9 to TRBJ2-1, with TRBD2 matching 10 bases. Trimming cost V 4 bases and J 4 bases; bases outside gene matches: 5. This CDR3 spans 15 amino acids. Germline V CDR1 and CDR2: SGDLS, YYNGEE. The CDR3, as DNA: TGTGCCAGCAGCCTTGGACTAGCGGAGTACAATGAGCAGTTCTTC. Translating it yields CASSLGLAEYNEQFF.

The V and J genes are TRBV19 and TRBJ1-2; D gene uncertain. The CDR3 runs 13 residues. V shed 5 bases and J shed 8 bases, with 15 bases lying between them. Looked up from germline, CDR1 is LNHDA and CDR2 is SQIVND (reference sequence). As DNA, the CDR3 is TGTGCCAGTAGTGGAGACGGTGAAGGAGGCTACACCTTC. Translating it yields CASSGDGEGGYTF.

The V gene is TRBV6-5, the J gene TRBJ2-7; D possibly matches TRBD1 or TRBD2 (5 bases each). Germline CDR1 reads MNHEY; CDR2 reads SVGAGI. V lost 2 bases to trimming and J lost 4 bases, with 9 bases between them. The CDR3 runs to 13 residues. The CDR3 DNA reads as TGTGCCAGCAGTTACGAGGGGTGGTACGAGCAGTACTTC. Protein: CASSYEGWYEQYF.

The chain uses TRBV14 and TRBJ1-1; possible D gene TRBD1, 5 bases. V lost 4 bases, J lost 1 base, and 10 bases lay in between. CDR1 is SGHDN, CDR2 FVKESK, per germline. CDR3 length equals 14 residues. The CDR3 reads CASSLVGGNTEAFF. The CDR3 DNA follows: TGTGCCAGCAGCCTGGTGGGGGGGAACACTGAAGCTTTCTTT.

The CDR3: CASSLGLGAGQPQHF. The CDR3 region has the DNA TGTGCCAGCAGCTTAGGCTTGGGCGCGGGGCAGCCCCAGCATTTT. The rearrangement uses TRBV7-2 and TRBJ1-5; D unresolved. The V end lost 1 base, the J end lost 7 bases, and 14 bases lay between the germline ends. CDR1 SGHTA and CDR2 FQGNSA come from the germline V gene. The CDR3 consists of 15 residues.

The V call is TRBV27, the J call TRBJ1-2; a weak D match, TRBD1 (6 bases). Germline CDR1 is MNHEY and CDR2 is SMNVEV (reference sequence). CDR3 size: 14 residues. With 4 bases removed from V and 6 bases from J, the gap between germline ends came to 15 bases. CDR3 nucleotide sequence: TGTGCCAGCAGTTGGGGGGAGACAGGCAATGGCTACACCTTC. It is translated as CASSWGETGNGYTF.

The J gene is TRBJ1-2, the V gene TRBV27; a weak D match, TRBD1 (6 bases). This CDR3 is 15 amino acids long. The germline V gene encodes CDR1 MNHEY and CDR2 SMNVEV (reference sequence). V dropped 8 bases and J dropped 0 bases, with 16 bases sitting between them. CDR3 in DNA: TGTGCCAGCGCACAAAGGGGGGGACCTAACTATGGCTACACCTTC. This sequence encodes CASAQRGGPNYGYTF.

A single count supports this clone. This chain uses TRBV5-1 with TRBJ2-7; the D gene is possibly TRBD1 (5 bases). The V gene lost 3 bases and the J gene lost 4 bases, with 14 bases spanning the gap. Looked up from germline, CDR1 is SGHRS and CDR2 is YFSETQ. This CDR3 is built from 14 residues. The DNA for the CDR3 is TGCGCCAGCAGCTCCCTGACAGAGACTTACGAGCAGTACTTC. Its protein is CASSSLTETYEQYF.

The chain combines TRBV9 with TRBJ1-1; D possibly corresponds to TRBD1 (5 bases). Germline CDR1 is SGDLS and CDR2 is YYNGEE. The V gene lost 4 bases and the J gene lost 1 base, with 14 bases spanning the gap. The CDR3 consists of 15 residues. As DNA, the CDR3 is TGTGCCAGCAGCCACTCTGGGGGATCGAACACTGAAGCTTTCTTT. It specifies CASSHSGGSNTEAFF.

Concerning this clone: Other DNA sequences in the same sample also yield this CDR3. This sequence joins TRBV27 and TRBJ2-7, with D hard to call. Germline CDR1 MNHEY, CDR2 SMNVEV (reference sequence). The CDR3 consists of 12 residues. V was trimmed by 0 bases and J by 4 bases, leaving 4 bases between them. CDR3 region: CASSLSGYEQYF. CDR3 coding DNA: TGTGCCAGCAGTTTATCGGGTTACGAGCAGTACTTC.